This TCR beta chain was recovered during a study of blood T cell repertoires in COVID-19. In the study overall: Some COVID-19 samples were acute and others convalescent; all came from the United States, Italy and Spain.

The J segment lost 6 bases and the V segment lost 4 bases, leaving 10 bases of the junction unmatched. CDR3 length: 15 residues. Germline V gene lookup returns CDR1 MNHEY and CDR2 SMNVEV (reference sequence). Methods used by the authors: For nucleated cells, counts were estimated from reference gene primer amplification. TCRdb's table, derived via immunoSEQ multiplex PCR, lists solely in-frame clones and lacks some. V and J calls and clone size come straight from that table; D and trimming were deduced from the DNA. The sample lists over 300,000 clones, 85% to 90% seen once, with around 6.3% in the top ten.

This TCR came from a man between 18 and 29 years old with active or convalescent COVID-19. This chain links TRBV27 with TRBJ2-3; 7 nucleotides agree with TRBD1. Sequenced input: peripheral blood. Here the CDR3 reads CASSSRTGYWDTQYF. The CDR3 DNA reads TGTGCCAGCAGTTCCCGGACAGGCTATTGGGATACGCAGTATTTT.